Listed below are T cell receptor beta chains from one sample, sequenced in a study of blood T cell repertoires in COVID-19. Data came from immunoSEQ multiplex PCR; TCRdb stores just in-frame clones and leaves some out. The sample has a few hundred thousand clones, roughly 88% seen once. The specimen was peripheral blood. These receptors all stem from a woman aged 40 to 55 who had recovered from COVID-19. CDR3s leave out the opening cysteine and the closing phenylalanine or tryptophan. Size is omitted from some rows. Given values are once, few, many or a class for expanded clones.

V gene: TRBV7-2; J gene: TRBJ2-1; clone size: -; CDR3 protein: ASSLAVTEYNEQF
V gene: TRBV9; J gene: TRBJ1-1; clone size: -; CDR3 protein: ASGFGANTEAF
V gene: TRBV29-1; J gene: TRBJ1-2; clone size: -; CDR3 protein: SVVTGENYGYT
V gene: TRBV2; J gene: TRBJ1-1; clone size: -; CDR3 protein: ASSEGTGGTEAF
V gene: TRBV19; J gene: TRBJ1-1; clone size: -; CDR3 protein: ASSIQGRLTEAF
V gene: TRBV9; J gene: TRBJ2-3; clone size: -; CDR3 protein: ASSVRGGGAGDTQY
V gene: TRBV12-3/TRBV12-4; J gene: TRBJ1-5; clone size: -; CDR3 protein: ASRRDRAQPQH
V gene: TRBV2; J gene: TRBJ2-2; clone size: -; CDR3 protein: ASRELAGAVGELF
V gene: TRBV7-8; J gene: TRBJ2-3; clone size: -; CDR3 protein: ASSSAGGGADTQY
V gene: TRBV5-1; J gene: TRBJ1-2; clone size: -; CDR3 protein: ASSKTGTPYGYT
V gene: TRBV7-2; J gene: TRBJ2-2; clone size: -; CDR3 protein: ASSLSPRGHTGELF
V gene: TRBV5-1; J gene: TRBJ2-1; clone size: -; CDR3 protein: ASSGGTDSYNEQF
V gene: TRBV10-2; J gene: TRBJ2-6; clone size: -; CDR3 protein: ASRPGTGSGANVLT
V gene: TRBV18; J gene: TRBJ2-5; clone size: -; CDR3 protein: ASSPMTSGQETQY
V gene: TRBV9; J gene: TRBJ1-2; clone size: once; CDR3 protein: ASSPRDRASHGYT
V gene: TRBV6-5; J gene: TRBJ1-2; clone size: -; CDR3 protein: ASSPRGGRNYGYT
V gene: TRBV2; J gene: TRBJ2-5; clone size: -; CDR3 protein: ASSTGDGETQY
V gene: TRBV7-2; J gene: TRBJ1-2; clone size: once; CDR3 protein: ASNLMAGGSSGYT
V gene: TRBV7-2; J gene: TRBJ2-7; clone size: few; CDR3 protein: ASSFSGGLYEQY
V gene: TRBV6-1; J gene: TRBJ1-1; clone size: -; CDR3 protein: ASSEEGKAF
V gene: TRBV14; J gene: TRBJ1-2; clone size: -; CDR3 protein: ASSLLDRNFLYGYT
V gene: TRBV7-8; J gene: TRBJ1-3; clone size: -; CDR3 protein: ASSTVSGNTIY
V gene: TRBV28; J gene: TRBJ1-5; clone size: -; CDR3 protein: ASTRRTGDIRNQPQH
V gene: TRBV14; J gene: TRBJ2-1; clone size: -; CDR3 protein: ASSRVGVKTYNEQF
V gene: TRBV6-6; J gene: TRBJ2-3; clone size: -; CDR3 protein: ASSGSTSGGADTQY
V gene: TRBV18; J gene: TRBJ1-3; clone size: -; CDR3 protein: ASSPGQGGGNTIY
V gene: TRBV7-6; J gene: TRBJ2-5; clone size: -; CDR3 protein: ASSPLGGGLQETQY
V gene: TRBV7-2; J gene: TRBJ2-3; clone size: once; CDR3 protein: ASSVQGTWGDTQY
V gene: TRBV7-2; J gene: TRBJ1-2; clone size: -; CDR3 protein: ASSLEFSRAYGYT
V gene: TRBV15; J gene: TRBJ1-4; clone size: -; CDR3 protein: ATSRVQYEKLF
V gene: TRBV5-1; J gene: TRBJ2-7; clone size: -; CDR3 protein: ASPGQGQTYEQY
V gene: TRBV5-6; J gene: TRBJ2-5; clone size: once; CDR3 protein: ASSPLIATSGGGEETQY
V gene: TRBV6-5; J gene: TRBJ1-2; clone size: -; CDR3 protein: ASTRGVEGYT
V gene: TRBV18; J gene: TRBJ1-1; clone size: -; CDR3 protein: ASSNRIEGEAF
V gene: TRBV2; J gene: TRBJ1-2; clone size: -; CDR3 protein: ASSGEVDRYYGYT
V gene: TRBV7-9; J gene: TRBJ2-7; clone size: -; CDR3 protein: ASSPLVDREFPYEQY
V gene: TRBV6-5; J gene: TRBJ1-3; clone size: -; CDR3 protein: ASRRATSGNTIY
V gene: TRBV19; J gene: TRBJ1-5; clone size: -; CDR3 protein: ASRPQGASNQPQH
V gene: TRBV5-1; J gene: TRBJ1-3; clone size: -; CDR3 protein: ASSLAAGGLGNTIY
V gene: TRBV27; J gene: TRBJ2-1; clone size: -; CDR3 protein: ASSLGGPLNEQF
V gene: TRBV9; J gene: TRBJ2-7; clone size: -; CDR3 protein: ASSVAEGAYEQY
V gene: TRBV7-2; J gene: TRBJ1-1; clone size: few; CDR3 protein: ASSLVGGNTEAF
V gene: TRBV2; J gene: TRBJ2-7; clone size: -; CDR3 protein: ASRTLSGAYEQY
V gene: TRBV5-1; J gene: TRBJ2-3; clone size: -; CDR3 protein: ASSLVRVSTDTQY